The present T cell receptor beta chain was sequenced within a study of T cell responses to AZD1222 COVID-19 vaccine. Whole-study results and caveats: Spike-specific TCRs gained breadth and depth after people received two AZD1222 doses.

A word on this clone: As yet, its antigen is unknown.

Germline CDR1 SGHTA, CDR2 FQGNSA. The length of the CDR3 is 13 residues. V lost 5 bases, J lost 13 bases, and 7 bases stayed unmatched. Sequencing used immunoSEQ multiplex PCR; TCRdb keeps in-frame clones, though not all of them. The sample has approximately 140,000 clones, around 90% seen once. This sample comprised peripheral blood, obtained 28 days after the second AZD1222 dose. This clonotype was obtained from an adult who received the AZD1222 COVID-19 vaccine. The V and J genes are TRBV7-2 and TRBJ1-6, with TRBD1 matching 8 bases. In DNA form, the CDR3 reads TGTGCCAGCAGCATCGGACAGGGCACCCCCCTCCACTTT. Residues: CASSIGQGTPLHF. The full variable domain, completed using reference TRBV7-2 and TRBJ1-6, is GAGVSQSPSNKVTEKGKDVELRCDPISGHTALYWYRQSLGQGLEFLIYFQGNSAPDKSGLPSDRFSAERTGGSVSTLTIQRTQQEDSAVYLCASSIGQGTPLHFGNGTRLTVT.